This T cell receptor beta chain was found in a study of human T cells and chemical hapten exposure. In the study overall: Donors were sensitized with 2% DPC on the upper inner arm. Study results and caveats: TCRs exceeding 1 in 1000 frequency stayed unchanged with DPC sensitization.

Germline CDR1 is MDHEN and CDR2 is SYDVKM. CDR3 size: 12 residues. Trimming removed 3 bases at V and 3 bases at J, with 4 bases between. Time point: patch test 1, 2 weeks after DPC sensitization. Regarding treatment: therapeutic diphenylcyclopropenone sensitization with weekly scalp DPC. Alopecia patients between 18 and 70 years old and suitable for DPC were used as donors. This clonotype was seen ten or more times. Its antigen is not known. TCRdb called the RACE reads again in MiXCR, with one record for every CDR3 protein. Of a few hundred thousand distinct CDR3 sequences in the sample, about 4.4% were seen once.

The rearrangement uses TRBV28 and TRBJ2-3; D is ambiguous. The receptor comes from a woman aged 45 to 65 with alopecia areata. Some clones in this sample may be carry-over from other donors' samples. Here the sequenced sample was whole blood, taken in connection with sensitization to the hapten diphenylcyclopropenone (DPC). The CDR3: CASSFLTDTQYF. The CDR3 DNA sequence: TGTGCCAGCAGTTTCCTGACAGATACGCAGTATTTT.